Below are 5 T cell receptor beta chains sequenced from a single sample in a study of spatial heterogeneity in lung cancer. Points from the study as a whole: It was found that expanded intratumoral alpha and beta TCR counts tracked tumor mutation counts.

These receptors lack a known antigen. TCRdb ran MiXCR on the 5' RACE reads and lists one entry per CDR3 protein. The data contain roughly 3,200 distinct CDR3 sequences, roughly 3.3% of them singletons. The time point was: sample taken at primary tumor resection. Material: lung tumor tissue, obtained at surgery. Receptor source: a male donor with early-stage non-small cell lung cancer.

The sample holds many counts of this clonotype. The J gene is TRBJ2-2, the V gene TRBV19; D possibly corresponds to TRBD1 (6 bases). V lost 11 bases and J lost 5, with 12 bases in between. Looked up from germline, CDR1 is LNHDA and CDR2 is SQIVND (reference sequence). This CDR3 region has 12 residues. The CDR3 DNA reads TGTGCCGGCGGAACAGGGACCGGGGAGCTGTTTTTT. Translating it yields CAGGTGTGELFF.

By its share, this clonotype is medium-sized. The chain has TRBV12-3 or TRBV12-4 and TRBJ1-1; 7 nucleotides align to TRBD1. Losses at the gene ends were 5 bases for V and 10 bases for J; bases not matched to a gene: 7. The CDR3 consists of 12 residues. CDR3 region: CASSLTTGIAFF. The CDR3 nucleotides are TGTGCCAGCAGTCTAACGACAGGGATAGCTTTCTTT.

This clonotype is categorized as medium-sized (0.01 to 0.1%). The gene calls are TRBV28 and TRBJ2-7; the D gene is possibly TRBD1 (5 bases). The CDR3 sequence is 16 residues long. V lost 3 bases and J 0 bases, leaving 15 bases between the germline ends. CDR1 is MDHEN, CDR2 SYDVKM, per germline. In DNA, the CDR3 is TGTGCCAGCAGTTTTCTAATGTTGACAGTCTCCTACGAGCAGTACTTC. As protein: CASSFLMLTVSYEQYF.

This clonotype was found many times. The chain uses TRBV7-2 and TRBJ2-7; weak D call: TRBD1 (6 bases). Trimming pared 2 bases from V and 3 bases from J, leaving 14 bases between. Per the germline V gene, CDR1 is SGHTA and CDR2 is FQGNSA. The CDR3 sequence is 15 residues long. The CDR3: CASSLQGSKDYEQYF. Written as DNA, the CDR3 is TGTGCCAGCAGCTTACAGGGGTCGAAAGACTACGAGCAGTACTTC.

This rearrangement joins TRBV5-1 to TRBJ1-2; 10 bases are shared with TRBD1. The length of the CDR3 is 14 residues. Losses at the gene ends were 8 bases for V and 3 bases for J; bases not matched to a gene: 7. Looked up from germline, CDR1 is SGHRS and CDR2 is YFSETQ. The CDR3 reads CARTRTGGDYGYTF. For the CDR3, the DNA is TGCGCCAGGACCCGGACAGGGGGTGACTATGGCTACACCTTC.